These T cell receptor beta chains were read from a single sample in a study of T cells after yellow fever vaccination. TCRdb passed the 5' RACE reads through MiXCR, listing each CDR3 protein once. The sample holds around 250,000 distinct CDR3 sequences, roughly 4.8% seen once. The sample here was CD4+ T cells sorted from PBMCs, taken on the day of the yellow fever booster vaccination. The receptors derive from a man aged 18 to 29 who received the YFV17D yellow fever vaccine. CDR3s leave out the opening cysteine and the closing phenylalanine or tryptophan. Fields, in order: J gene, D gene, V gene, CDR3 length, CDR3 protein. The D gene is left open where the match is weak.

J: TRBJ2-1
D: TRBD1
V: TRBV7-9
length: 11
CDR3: ASSLNLGQGAF

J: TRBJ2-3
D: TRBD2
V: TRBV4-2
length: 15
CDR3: ASSQDVWSGGSDTQY

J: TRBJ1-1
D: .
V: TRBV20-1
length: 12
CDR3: SASPPGGGTEAF

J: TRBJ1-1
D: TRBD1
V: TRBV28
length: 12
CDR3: ASTPAQVTGGTF

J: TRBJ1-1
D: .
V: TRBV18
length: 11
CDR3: ASSPLLNTEAF

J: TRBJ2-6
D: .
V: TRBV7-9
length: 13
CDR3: ASSPPGNGANVLT

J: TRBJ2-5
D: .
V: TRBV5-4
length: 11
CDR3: ASSFSRWETQY

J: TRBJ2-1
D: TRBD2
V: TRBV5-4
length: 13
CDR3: ASSLGGLGVGEQF

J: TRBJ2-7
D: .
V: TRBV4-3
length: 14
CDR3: ASSQVRAGGEYEQY

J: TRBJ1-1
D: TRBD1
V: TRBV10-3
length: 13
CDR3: AISEGRTGVTEAF

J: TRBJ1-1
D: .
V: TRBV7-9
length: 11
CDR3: AITVYLDTEAF

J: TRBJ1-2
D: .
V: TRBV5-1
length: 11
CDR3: ASSFDSHYGYT